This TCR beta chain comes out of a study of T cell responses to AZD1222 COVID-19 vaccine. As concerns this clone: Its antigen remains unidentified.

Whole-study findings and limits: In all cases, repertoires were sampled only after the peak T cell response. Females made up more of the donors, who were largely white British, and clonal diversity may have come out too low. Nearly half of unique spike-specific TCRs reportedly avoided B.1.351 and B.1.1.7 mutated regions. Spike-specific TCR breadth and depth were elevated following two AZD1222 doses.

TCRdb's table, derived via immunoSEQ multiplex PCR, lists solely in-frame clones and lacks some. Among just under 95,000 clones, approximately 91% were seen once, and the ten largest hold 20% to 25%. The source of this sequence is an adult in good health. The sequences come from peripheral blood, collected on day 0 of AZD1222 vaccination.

CDR3 protein: CASSLEASNSPLHF. Written as DNA, the CDR3 is TGTGCCAGCAGCTTGGAGGCAAGTAATTCACCCCTCCACTTT. The chain links TRBV5-5 to TRBJ1-6; D not resolved. The V gene's germline CDR1 is SGHKS and CDR2 YYEKEE (reference sequence). The CDR3 is made up of 14 amino acids. V was shortened by 0 bases and J by 6 bases, with 7 bases between the two germline ends.